Following are 22 T cell receptor beta chains from one sample sequenced in a study of blood T cell repertoires in COVID-19. TCRdb's copy holds only in-frame clones and misses some; the assay was immunoSEQ multiplex PCR. Of under 300,000 clones in the sample, around 86% were seen once. Sequences were obtained from peripheral blood. These receptors originate from a woman aged 55-69 years with active or convalescent COVID-19.

This clone appeared a few times. V is TRBV5-6 and J is TRBJ1-2; D may be TRBD1 (6 bases). The germline CDR1 and CDR2 sequences are SGHDT and YYEEEE. Deletions cut 6 bases from V and 7 bases from J, with 13 bases between. The CDR3 length is 12 residues. The CDR3 loop reads CASTWDMGGYTF. CDR3 coding DNA: TGTGCCAGCACCTGGGACATGGGTGGCTACACCTTC.

The genes are TRBV5-1 and TRBJ2-1, with 7 bases fitting TRBD1. Germline-derived CDR1 and CDR2 are SGHRS and YFSETQ. V lost 0 bases, J lost 3 bases, and 3 bases stayed unmatched. The CDR3 sequence is 15 residues long. This CDR3 is CASSLEGADYNEQFF. The CDR3 nucleotides are TGCGCCAGCAGCTTGGAGGGGGCTGACTACAATGAGCAGTTCTTC.

The chain uses TRBV29-1 and TRBJ2-5; 8 bases fit TRBD2. J lost 5 bases, V lost 7 bases, and 9 bases had no gene match. The CDR3 loop spans 13 amino acids. Germline CDR1 reads SQVTM; CDR2 reads ANQGSEA. CDR3 DNA: TGCAGCGCCCCGGGACTAGTGGGGGAGACCCAGTACTTC. Protein: CSAPGLVGETQYF.

On this clone itself: A read error may be the cause here, since a much bigger clone is one base away. The rearrangement joins TRBV11-2 to TRBJ2-3; D might be TRBD2 (5 bases). V was clipped by 5 bases and J by 1 base, with 7 bases between them. In germline, CDR1 is SGHAT, CDR2 FQNNGV. The length of the CDR3 is 13 residues. The CDR3 here is CASSPRGTDTQYF. The CDR3 DNA is TGTGCCAGCAGCCCGCGGGGCACAGATACGCAGTATTTT.

V and J are TRBV7-9 and TRBJ1-1; possibly TRBD1 for D (6 bases). CDR1 is SEHNR and CDR2 is FQNEAQ in the germline V gene (reference sequence). The CDR3 spans 15 residues. Trimming took off 4 bases at V and 4 bases at J, with 16 bases between the two ends. The CDR3 sequence is CASSSSTGISTEAFF. CDR3 nucleotides: TGTGCCAGCAGCTCCTCGACAGGAATAAGCACTGAAGCTTTCTTT. Full variable domain (missing parts from reference TRBV7-9 and TRBJ1-1): DTGVSQNPRHKITKRGQNVTFRCDPISEHNRLYWYRQTLGQGPEFLTYFQNEAQLEKSRLLSDRFSAERPKGSFSTLEIQRTEQGDSAMYLCASSSSTGISTEAFFGQGTRLTVV.

The chain has TRBV19 and TRBJ1-5, with a weak D call TRBD1 (5 bases). This CDR3 region has 12 residues. V dropped 10 bases and J dropped 6 bases, with 13 bases sitting between them. The germline V gene encodes CDR1 LNHDA and CDR2 SQIVND (reference sequence). The CDR3 sequence: CATHRSGQPQHF. DNA of the CDR3: TGTGCCACCCACAGGTCCGGTCAGCCCCAGCATTTT.

This clone was seen just once. The chain couples TRBV2 to TRBJ2-3, with D possibly being TRBD1 (5 bases). V was clipped by 3 bases and J by 10 bases, with 11 bases between them. This CDR3 is 12 amino acids long. CDR1 and CDR2 from the germline V gene are SNHLY and FYNNEI. The CDR3 nucleotides are TGTGCCAGCAGTGATGCAGGGCGCGCGCAGTATTTT. Protein sequence: CASSDAGRAQYF.

This clone was detected only a few times. J is TRBJ2-7 and V is TRBV11-2, with D unclear. This CDR3 has 11 residues. V dropped 5 bases and J dropped 4 bases, with 6 bases sitting between them. CDR1 SGHAT and CDR2 FQNNGV come from the germline V gene. CDR3 amino acids: CASSVLYEQYF. CDR3 DNA sequence: TGTGCCAGCAGCGTCCTGTACGAGCAGTACTTC.

CDR3 DNA sequence: TGTGCCAGCAGCTTGACTCTACGGGGAAACACCATATATTTT. Encoded protein: CASSLTLRGNTIYF. The V gene is TRBV5-6, the J gene TRBJ1-3; D is unresolved. V lost 1 base and J 4 bases, leaving 9 bases between the germline ends. Germline V CDR1 and CDR2: SGHDT, YYEEEE. The CDR3 consists of 14 residues.

The chain joins TRBV7-9 to TRBJ1-1; possibly TRBD1 for D (5 bases). The germline V gene encodes CDR1 SEHNR and CDR2 FQNEAQ (reference sequence). The CDR3 loop spans 14 amino acids. V lost 0 bases, J lost 5 bases, and 10 bases lay in between. Written as DNA, the CDR3 is TGTGCCAGCAGCTTAGCGTCACAGGAGACTGAAGCTTTCTTT. This gives the protein CASSLASQETEAFF.

The genes are TRBV29-1 and TRBJ1-2; 7 bases map to TRBD1. CDR1 is SQVTM, CDR2 ANQGSEA, per germline. V was pared by 7 bases and J by 5 bases, with 7 bases of the junction left unmatched. The CDR3 has 12 residues. CDR3 region: CSAQDRKYGYTF. CDR3 nucleotides: TGCAGCGCCCAGGACAGGAAATATGGCTACACCTTC.

V usage is TRBV30 and J usage is TRBJ1-2; a weak D match, TRBD1 (6 bases). Germline CDR1 GTSNPN, CDR2 SVGIG (reference sequence). The CDR3 sequence is 13 residues long. Deletions cut 5 bases from V and 8 bases from J, with 18 bases between. CDR3 sequence (DNA): TGTGCCTGGGGTACAGGGTGGTCTAGCGGCTACACCTTC. It translates to CAWGTGWSSGYTF.

This chain joins TRBV14 and TRBJ1-1; no definite D call. V was clipped by 0 bases and J by 11 bases, with 16 bases between them. CDR3 size: 14 residues. Germline values: CDR1 SGHDN, CDR2 FVKESK. Here the CDR3 DNA reads TGTGCCAGCAGCCAAGATTTGGCAGGTGTTGGGGCTTTCTTT. It yields the protein CASSQDLAGVGAFF.

The sample holds one count of this clone. The genes are TRBV29-1 and TRBJ1-1, with 11 bases fitting TRBD1. Germline V gene data show CDR1 as SQVTM and CDR2 as ANQGSEA. V trimming: 5 bases; J trimming: 0 bases; junction bases outside the gene matches: 5. This CDR3 is 15 amino acids long. CDR3 in DNA: TGCAGCGTTTTAGGGGGACAGGGGGTGAACACTGAAGCTTTCTTT. Protein product: CSVLGGQGVNTEAFF. The complete variable domain, with remaining parts taken from reference TRBV29-1 and TRBJ1-1, reads SAVISQKPSRDICQRGTSLTIQCQVDSQVTMMFWYRQQPGQSLTLIATANQGSEATYESGFVIDKFPISRPNLTFSTLTVSNMSPEDSSIYLCSVLGGQGVNTEAFFGQGTRLTVV.

The V call is TRBV7-2, the J call TRBJ1-2; a possible D gene is TRBD1 (5 bases). Germline V gene sequence: CDR1 SGHTA, CDR2 FQGNSA. The CDR3 consists of 15 residues. V was shortened by 5 bases and J by 5 bases, with 18 bases between the two germline ends. The CDR3 coding sequence is TGTGCCAGCAGCCTCAGCTGGGCAGGGCAATATGGCTACACCTTC. Translating it yields CASSLSWAGQYGYTF.

The chain couples TRBV9 to TRBJ2-3, with 9 bases that match TRBD1. V trimming: 2 bases; J trimming: 4 bases; junction bases outside the gene matches: 11. Germline CDR1 reads SGDLS; CDR2 reads YYNGEE. The CDR3 spans 17 residues. CDR3 loop: CASSVAGTGLGADTQYF. CDR3 DNA: TGTGCCAGCAGCGTGGCTGGGACAGGGTTAGGAGCAGATACGCAGTATTTT.

V and J are TRBV19 and TRBJ1-2; D might be TRBD1 (6 bases). The CDR3 spans 14 residues. Germline assignment: CDR1 LNHDA and CDR2 SQIVND (reference sequence). V was clipped by 5 bases and J by 1 base, with 11 bases between them. The CDR3 nucleotides are TGTGCCAGTAGTGTAAGACAGGTTAACTATGGCTACACCTTC. This sequence encodes CASSVRQVNYGYTF.

This clone has just a few counts. The chain carries TRBV4-1 and TRBJ2-7; a weak D match, TRBD1 (6 bases). V was shortened by 0 bases and J by 8 bases, with 26 bases between the two germline ends. CDR1 and CDR2 from the germline V gene are MGHRA and YSYEKL. This CDR3 is 18 amino acids long. The CDR3 region has the DNA TGCGCCAGCAGCCAAGATAGGGGCGGTTGGGACAACCCTGGTAAGCAGTACTTC. As protein: CASSQDRGGWDNPGKQYF.

Worth noting for this clone: In the same sample, other DNA sequences code for this CDR3. In nucleotides, the CDR3 is TGTGCCAGCTCACCAGGGGCAGGGAGGACTGAAGCTTTCTTT. Residues: CASSPGAGRTEAFF. The chain employs TRBV18 and TRBJ1-1, with D tentatively TRBD1 (5 bases). The germline CDR1 and CDR2 sequences are KGHSH and LQKENI. Trimming stripped 2 bases from V and 5 bases from J, with 12 bases between. The CDR3 sequence is 14 residues long.

The gene calls are TRBV12-1 and TRBJ1-2. TRBV12-1 counts as a pseudogene. This CDR3 contains 10 residues. The CDR3 bases are TGTGCCAGCAGGAGTTGGGGCTACACCTTC. This translates into CASRSWGYTF.

V is TRBV4-1 and J is TRBJ2-7, with 7 bases matching TRBD1. The CDR3 totals 14 residues. With V trimmed by 4 bases and J by 2 bases, 5 bases remained unmatched. Germline V CDR1 and CDR2: MGHRA, YSYEKL. The CDR3 here is CASSRGQSTYEQYF. CDR3 nucleotide sequence: TGCGCCAGCAGCCGGGGACAGTCCACCTACGAGCAGTACTTC.

This clone was picked up one time. This rearrangement joins TRBV11-1 to TRBJ1-2; a weak D match, TRBD1 (6 bases). CDR3 length equals 12 residues. V gave up 3 bases and J gave up 6 bases, with 8 bases separating them. Germline loops: CDR1 SGHAT, CDR2 FQDESV (reference sequence). Here the CDR3 DNA reads TGTGCCAGCAGCTTCTCAGGGGATGGCTACACCTTC. Amino acid sequence: CASSFSGDGYTF.